Shown below are 10 T cell receptor beta chains from a single sample sequenced in a study. TCRdb passed the RT-PCR reads through MiXCR, listing each CDR3 protein once. This sample has about 680,000 distinct CDR3 sequences; over 12% occur once, and the top ten carry 3.6%. Sample: memory CD4+ T cells from blood. The receptor source for this set is a female donor in good health, serving as a healthy control.

This clonotype was found a few times. This CDR3 is CSAPPTDHYGYTF. The CDR3 nucleotides read TGCAGTGCCCCCCCAACAGACCACTATGGCTACACCTTC. V is TRBV20-1 and J is TRBJ1-2, with D unclear. Trimming stripped 6 bases from V and 3 bases from J, with 14 bases between. Germline CDR1 DFQATT, CDR2 SNEGSKA (reference sequence). The CDR3 runs 13 residues.

In its sample, this clonotype was seen a few times. This chain connects TRBV5-6 to TRBJ2-1; TRBD2 agrees at 7 bases. Germline lookup yields CDR1 SGHDT and CDR2 YYEEEE. With 3 bases clipped from V and 5 bases from J, the junction kept 8 bases outside the gene matches. The CDR3 is 15 amino acids. The CDR3 spells CASSSLRGSHNEQFF. In DNA form, the CDR3 reads TGTGCCAGCAGCTCGTTGCGCGGGAGCCACAATGAGCAGTTCTTC. Full variable domain (missing parts from reference TRBV5-6 and TRBJ2-1): DAGVTQSPTHLIKTRGQQVTLRCSPKSGHDTVSWYQQALGQGPQFIFQYYEEEERQRGNFPDRFSGHQFPNYSSELNVNALLLGDSALYLCASSSLRGSHNEQFFGPGTRLTVL.

A few counts support this clonotype. The chain couples TRBV28 to TRBJ1-5, with D hard to call. The ends were cut back, 1 base at V and 9 bases at J, with 7 bases in the middle. Looked up from germline, CDR1 is MDHEN and CDR2 is SYDVKM. This CDR3 is 12 amino acids long. CDR3 sequence: CASSLFSRPQHF. The CDR3 DNA reads as TGTGCCAGCAGTTTATTTTCTCGGCCCCAGCATTTT.

This clonotype was recorded many times. Here the CDR3 reads CASDLAGGSYNEQFF. CDR3 coding DNA: TGCGCCAGCGACTTAGCGGGGGGATCCTACAATGAGCAGTTCTTC. The chain combines TRBV5-1 with TRBJ2-1, with 10 positions matching TRBD2. The CDR3 totals 15 residues. V lost 7 bases, J lost 1 base, and 5 bases stayed unmatched. The germline V gene encodes CDR1 SGHRS and CDR2 YFSETQ.

In this sample, this clonotype turned up a few times. This rearrangement joins TRBV19 to TRBJ2-2, with D perhaps matching TRBD2 (5 bases). CDR1 and CDR2 (germline): LNHDA, SQIVND (reference sequence). V was cut by 11 bases and J by 0 bases, with 22 bases left in between. This CDR3 spans 17 amino acids. CDR3 sequence: CASHHPGSFANTGELFF. Written as DNA, the CDR3 is TGTGCCTCCCACCATCCGGGGTCGTTCGCGAACACCGGGGAGCTGTTTTTT.

J is TRBJ2-1 and V is TRBV9, with a weak D call TRBD2 (5 bases). The CDR3 sequence is 14 residues long. Per the germline V gene, CDR1 is SGDLS and CDR2 is YYNGEE. The V gene lost 4 bases and the J gene lost 8 bases, with 16 bases spanning the gap. Here the CDR3 DNA reads TGTGCCAGCAGCTCTCGGGAATCTTTCGATGAGCAGTTCTTC. This translates into CASSSRESFDEQFF.

The V call is TRBV2, the J call TRBJ1-1; D is uncertain. CDR3 size: 13 residues. The germline V and J ends were trimmed by 7 bases and 3 bases, with 12 bases remaining between them. Per germline, CDR1 SNHLY and CDR2 FYNNEI. The CDR3 DNA reads TGTGCCAGCATGCGGACCTACTACACTGAAGCTTTCTTT. Amino acids: CASMRTYYTEAFF.

This clonotype was seen repeatedly, ten times or more. V gene TRBV4-2 combines with J gene TRBJ1-4; D unclear. V was cut by 1 base and J by 8 bases, with 11 bases left in between. Germline V gene sequence: CDR1 LGHNA, CDR2 YNFKEQ. The CDR3 extends over 14 amino acids. CDR3 sequence reads: CASSQAGRGEKLFF. CDR3 DNA sequence: TGTGCCAGCAGCCAAGCTGGGAGAGGCGAAAAACTGTTTTTT.

This clonotype appeared many times. This chain's CDR3 is CATSDLFHGELFF. As DNA, the CDR3 is TGTGCCACCAGTGATCTTTTCCACGGGGAGCTGTTTTTT. The rearrangement links TRBV24-1 to TRBJ2-2, with no clear D. This CDR3 has 13 amino acids. V was pared by 3 bases and J by 7 bases, with 8 bases between. The germline CDR1 and CDR2 sequences are KGHDR and SFDVKD.

The CDR3 DNA sequence: TGTGCCAGCAGTTACCCCGGGGCGCAAGTGGGCACTGAAGCTTTCTTT. This sequence encodes CASSYPGAQVGTEAFF. This chain connects TRBV6-2 or TRBV6-3 to TRBJ1-1, with D perhaps matching TRBD1 (5 bases). Trimming took 2 bases from V and 4 from J, leaving 17 bases between them. There are 16 residues in the CDR3. Looked up from germline, CDR1 is MNHEY and CDR2 is SVGEGT.